What follows are 7 T cell receptor beta chains derived from one specimen sequenced in a study of cytomegalovirus exposure and HLA in healthy donors (dated by TCRdb to 2016 to 2017). Receptors were amplified or captured by the immunoSEQ multiplex PCR assay. For the multiplex PCR, a mixture combining 60 forward primers for TCR Vbeta segments and 13 reverse primers for TCR Jbeta segments was used. The table comes from immuneACCESS by way of TCRdb, which keeps in-frame sequences with V and J called. Part of the clones is missing from these tables; in studies checked, under half for an unresolved V gene and the rest for unknown reasons. Across this sample there are under 200,000 clones, with approximately 81% seen only once. The ten largest clones add up to 0.95% to 1.3% of the sample. The specimen sequenced was PBMCs. These receptors came from a man younger than 45 in good health and CMV-seronegative.

The chain joins TRBV27 to TRBJ2-7; 8 positions agree with TRBD1. This CDR3 is built from 16 residues. V shed 0 bases and J 6 bases; nucleotides not matched to a gene: 10. Looked up from germline, CDR1 is MNHEY and CDR2 is SMNVEV (reference sequence). DNA of the CDR3: TGTGCCAGCAGTTTATCGTGGGACAGGTGGTCGATCGAGCAGTACTTC. It codes for CASSLSWDRWSIEQYF.

V is TRBV5-1 and J is TRBJ2-7, with 7 bases that match TRBD2. V dropped 0 bases and J dropped 0; count of bases not matched to a gene: 3. The germline V gene has CDR1 SGHRS and CDR2 YFSETQ. The CDR3 extends over 15 amino acids. The CDR3 DNA reads TGCGCCAGCAGCTTGGTCGGCGGGAGCTCCTACGAGCAGTACTTC. Residues: CASSLVGGSSYEQYF. Filled out from reference TRBV5-1 and TRBJ2-7, the complete variable domain reads KAGVTQTPRYLIKTRGQQVTLSCSPISGHRSVSWYQQTPGQGLQFLFEYFSETQRNKGNFPGRFSGRQFSNSRSEMNVSTLELGDSALYLCASSLVGGSSYEQYFGPGTRLTVT.

The genes are TRBV29-1 and TRBJ2-3; D call uncertain. Germline V gene data show CDR1 as SQVTM and CDR2 as ANQGSEA. The CDR3 is 13 amino acids. V lost 3 bases, J lost 0 bases, and 7 bases lay in between. CDR3 protein: CSVDPGSTDTQYF. Written as DNA, the CDR3 is TGCAGCGTTGACCCCGGGAGCACAGATACGCAGTATTTT.

The CDR3 DNA reads TGTGCCAGCAGTGAGGGCAGGGAAATCTCTGGGGCCAACGTCCTGACTTTC. It codes for CASSEGREISGANVLTF. The V call is TRBV2, the J call TRBJ2-6; D possibly corresponds to TRBD1 (5 bases). The CDR3 runs to 17 residues. V lost 3 bases and J 0 bases, leaving 12 bases between the germline ends. CDR1 and CDR2 (germline): SNHLY, FYNNEI.

This clone has only a few counts. The DNA for the CDR3 is TGTGCCAGCAGTTTCCCTCCACAGGGCTTTTCGACGGACACCATATATTTT. Amino acids: CASSFPPQGFSTDTIYF. This chain links TRBV28 with TRBJ1-3; maybe TRBD1 (6 bases). Germline loops: CDR1 MDHEN, CDR2 SYDVKM. The CDR3 extends over 17 amino acids. V shed 3 bases and J shed 8 bases, with 23 bases lying between them.

Here the CDR3 DNA reads TGTGCCAGCAGCTTGGGAGGGGGCAGCTACGAGCAGTACTTC. Amino acid sequence: CASSLGGGSYEQYF. This chain uses TRBV5-6 with TRBJ2-5, with 7 positions matching TRBD1. Judging by the DNA end, TRBJ2-7 fits better; the J call may be wrong. CDR3 length equals 14 residues. Germline loops: CDR1 SGHDT, CDR2 YYEEEE.

The chain uses TRBV15 and TRBJ2-1; no clear D. Trimming took off 6 bases at V and 0 bases at J, with 12 bases between the two ends. The CDR3 is made up of 15 amino acids. Germline V lookup: CDR1 LNHNV, CDR2 YYDKDF (reference sequence). CDR3 nucleotides: TGTGCCACCAGAACGCCTTCGGGCTCCTACAATGAGCAGTTCTTC. Its translation: CATRTPSGSYNEQFF. The full variable domain, its missing parts supplied by reference TRBV15 and TRBJ2-1, is DAMVIQNPRYQVTQFGKPVTLSCSQTLNHNVMYWYQQKSSQAPKLLFHYYDKDFNNEADTPDNFQSRRPNTSFCFLDIRSPGLGDTAMYLCATRTPSGSYNEQFFGPGTRLTVL.